A few counts support the clone carrying this TCR beta chain. Source study methods: It was from reference gene primer amplification that nucleated cell counts were estimated. The protocol was immunoSEQ multiplex PCR, while the TCRdb copy is restricted to in-frame clones and leaves out a portion. V, J and clone size were drawn from that table, and D and trimming were deduced from the DNA. The repertoire has fewer than 120,000 clones, about 80% of them found once; the top ten carry around 3.5%. This entry belongs to a study of blood T cell repertoires in COVID-19. Study-level information: Acute and convalescent COVID-19 samples came from the United States, Italy and Spain. T cells, B-cell-depleted T cells, or PBMCs provided the cDNA or gDNA that served as material.

The CDR3 totals 13 residues. V lost 3 bases and J 5 bases, leaving 10 bases between the germline ends. Germline-derived CDR1 and CDR2 are KGHSH and LQKENI. This TCR was sampled from an elderly woman with acute or convalescent COVID-19. Material for sequencing was peripheral blood. This chain uses TRBV18 with TRBJ2-5, with D possibly matching TRBD2 (6 bases). In DNA, the CDR3 is TGTGCCAGCTCACCTCTAGCGTCGGAGACCCAGTACTTC. Protein: CASSPLASETQYF.